This paragraph covers one T cell receptor beta chain sequence. What it binds is not known. Each CDR3 protein gets one entry after TCRdb re-called the RT-PCR reads with MiXCR. This sample has hundreds of thousands of distinct CDR3 sequences, with 13% to 15% found just once. The sample belongs to a study of response to subunit inactivated influenza vaccine. Study results and caveats: Authors suggested few new T cells are recruited by each seasonal influenza vaccination.

The CDR3 extends over 14 amino acids. V shed 7 bases and J 4 bases; nucleotides not matched to a gene: 4. Germline V CDR1 and CDR2: DFQATT, SNEGSKA (reference sequence). The sequenced sample was PBMCs from blood, obtained 14 to 15 days before vaccination. The receptor comes from a man aged 45-60 years who received an inactivated influenza vaccine. V gene TRBV20-1 combines with J gene TRBJ2-1; TRBD2 agrees at 13 bases. The CDR3 DNA reads as TGCAGTGTCCCGGGACTAGCGGGATACAATGAGCAGTTCTTC. It codes for CSVPGLAGYNEQFF.